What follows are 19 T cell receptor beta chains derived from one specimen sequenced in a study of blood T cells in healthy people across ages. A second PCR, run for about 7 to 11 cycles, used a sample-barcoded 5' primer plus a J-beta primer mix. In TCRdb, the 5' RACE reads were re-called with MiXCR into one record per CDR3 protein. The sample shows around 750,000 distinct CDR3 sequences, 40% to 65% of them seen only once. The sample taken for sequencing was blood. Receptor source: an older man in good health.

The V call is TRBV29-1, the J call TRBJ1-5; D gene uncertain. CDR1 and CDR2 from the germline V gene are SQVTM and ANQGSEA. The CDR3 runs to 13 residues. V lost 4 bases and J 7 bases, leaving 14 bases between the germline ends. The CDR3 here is CSVGQFGGQPQHF. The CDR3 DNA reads TGCAGCGTTGGACAATTTGGAGGGCAGCCCCAGCATTTT.

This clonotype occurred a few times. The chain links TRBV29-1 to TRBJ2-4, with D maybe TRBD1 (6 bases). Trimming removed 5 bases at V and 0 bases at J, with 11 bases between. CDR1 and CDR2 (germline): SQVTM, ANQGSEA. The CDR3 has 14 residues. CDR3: CSVPTGEAKNIQYF. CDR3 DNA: TGCAGCGTTCCGACAGGAGAAGCCAAAAACATTCAGTACTTC.

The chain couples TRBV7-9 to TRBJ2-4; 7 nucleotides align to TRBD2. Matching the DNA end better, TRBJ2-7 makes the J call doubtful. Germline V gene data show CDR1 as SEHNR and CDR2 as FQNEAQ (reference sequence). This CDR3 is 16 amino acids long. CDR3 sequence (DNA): TGTGCCAGCAGCTTAGAACCGGGACTAAAGCGCTACGAGCAGTACTTC. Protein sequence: CASSLEPGLKRYEQYF.

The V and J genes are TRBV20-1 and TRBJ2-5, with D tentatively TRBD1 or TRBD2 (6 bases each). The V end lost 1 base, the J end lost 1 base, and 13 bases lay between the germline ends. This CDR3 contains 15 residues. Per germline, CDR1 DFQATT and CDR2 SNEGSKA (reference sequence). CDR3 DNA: TGCAGTGCTAGAGCCCCGAAGGGGGGCCAAGAGACCCAGTACTTC. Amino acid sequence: CSARAPKGGQETQYF.

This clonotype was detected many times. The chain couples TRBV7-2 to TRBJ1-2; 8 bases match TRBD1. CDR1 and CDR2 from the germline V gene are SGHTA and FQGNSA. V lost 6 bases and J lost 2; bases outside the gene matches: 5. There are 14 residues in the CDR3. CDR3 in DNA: TGTGCCAGCAGTCTGGACAGGGCCAACTATGGCTACACCTTC. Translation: CASSLDRANYGYTF.

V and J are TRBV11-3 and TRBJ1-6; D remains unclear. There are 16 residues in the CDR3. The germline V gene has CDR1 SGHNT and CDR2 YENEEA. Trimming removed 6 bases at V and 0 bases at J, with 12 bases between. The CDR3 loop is CASREQTFSYNSPLHF. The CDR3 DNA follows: TGTGCCAGCAGAGAACAGACTTTCTCCTATAATTCACCCCTCCACTTT.

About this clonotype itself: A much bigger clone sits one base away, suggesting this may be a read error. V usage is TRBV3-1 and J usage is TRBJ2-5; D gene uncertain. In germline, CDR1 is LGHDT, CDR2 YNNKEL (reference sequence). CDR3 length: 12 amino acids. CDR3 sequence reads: CAGSPIQETQYF. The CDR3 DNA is TGTGCCGGCAGCCCGATCCAAGAGACCCAGTACTTC.

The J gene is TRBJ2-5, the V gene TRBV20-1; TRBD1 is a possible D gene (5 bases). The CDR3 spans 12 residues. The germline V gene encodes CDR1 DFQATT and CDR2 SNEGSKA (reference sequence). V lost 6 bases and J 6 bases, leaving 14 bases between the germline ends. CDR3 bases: TGCAGTGCCCTCCCGCAGGGTCAGACCCAGTACTTC. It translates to CSALPQGQTQYF.

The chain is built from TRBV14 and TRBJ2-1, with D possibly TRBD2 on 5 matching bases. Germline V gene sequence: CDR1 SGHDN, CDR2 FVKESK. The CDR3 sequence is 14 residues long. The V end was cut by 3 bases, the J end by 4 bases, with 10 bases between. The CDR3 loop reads CASSHITRYNEQFF. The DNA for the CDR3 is TGTGCCAGCAGCCATATTACTAGGTACAATGAGCAGTTCTTC. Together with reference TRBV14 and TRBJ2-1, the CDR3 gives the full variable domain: EAGVTQFPSHSVIEKGQTVTLRCDPISGHDNLYWYRRVMGKEIKFLLHFVKESKQDESGMPNNRFLAERTGGTYSTLKVQPAELEDSGVYFCASSHITRYNEQFFGPGTRLTVL.

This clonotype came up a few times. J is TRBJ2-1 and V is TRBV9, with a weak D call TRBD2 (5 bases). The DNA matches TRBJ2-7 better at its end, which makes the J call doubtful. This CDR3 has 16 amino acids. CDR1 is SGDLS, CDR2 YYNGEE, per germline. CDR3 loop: CASSALQSSSYNEQYF. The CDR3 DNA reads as TGTGCCAGCAGCGCCTTACAGTCTAGCTCCTACAATGAGCAGTACTTC.

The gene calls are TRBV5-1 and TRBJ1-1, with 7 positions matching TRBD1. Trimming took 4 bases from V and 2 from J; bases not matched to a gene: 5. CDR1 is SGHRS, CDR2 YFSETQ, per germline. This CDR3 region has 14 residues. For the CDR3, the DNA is TGCGCCAGCAGCAAGGGGACAGCCAACACTGAAGCTTTCTTT. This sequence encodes CASSKGTANTEAFF.

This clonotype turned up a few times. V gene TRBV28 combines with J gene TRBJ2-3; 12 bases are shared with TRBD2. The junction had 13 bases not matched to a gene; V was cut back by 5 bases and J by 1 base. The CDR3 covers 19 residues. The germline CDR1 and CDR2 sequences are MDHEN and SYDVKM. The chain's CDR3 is CASSLVLLTSGGRTDTQYF. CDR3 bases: TGTGCCAGCAGTCTAGTTTTGCTGACTAGCGGGGGTCGCACAGATACGCAGTATTTT. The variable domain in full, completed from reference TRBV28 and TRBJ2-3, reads DVKVTQSSRYLVKRTGEKVFLECVQDMDHENMFWYRQDPGLGLRLIYFSYDVKMKEKGDIPEGYSVSREKKERFSLILESASTNQTSMYLCASSLVLLTSGGRTDTQYFGPGTRLTVL.

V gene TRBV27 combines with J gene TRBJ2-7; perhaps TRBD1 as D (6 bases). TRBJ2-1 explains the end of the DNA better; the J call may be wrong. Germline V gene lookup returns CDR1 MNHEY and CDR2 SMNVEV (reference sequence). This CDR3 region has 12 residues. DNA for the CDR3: TGTGCCAGCAGACAGCTACAGGGAGTGCAGTTCTTC. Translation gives CASRQLQGVQFF.

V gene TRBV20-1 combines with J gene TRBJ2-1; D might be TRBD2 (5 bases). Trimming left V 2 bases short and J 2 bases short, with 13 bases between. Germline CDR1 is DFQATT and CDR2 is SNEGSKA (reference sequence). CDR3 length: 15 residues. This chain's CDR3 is CSARRGPGTYNEQFF. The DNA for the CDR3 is TGCAGTGCTAGAAGAGGACCCGGGACCTACAATGAGCAGTTCTTC.

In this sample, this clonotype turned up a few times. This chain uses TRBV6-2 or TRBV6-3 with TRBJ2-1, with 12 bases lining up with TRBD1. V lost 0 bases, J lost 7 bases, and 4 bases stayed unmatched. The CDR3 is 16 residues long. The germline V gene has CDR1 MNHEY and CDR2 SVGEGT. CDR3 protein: CASSYSGTGGLNEQFF. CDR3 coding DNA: TGTGCCAGCAGTTACTCCGGGACAGGGGGCCTTAATGAGCAGTTCTTC.

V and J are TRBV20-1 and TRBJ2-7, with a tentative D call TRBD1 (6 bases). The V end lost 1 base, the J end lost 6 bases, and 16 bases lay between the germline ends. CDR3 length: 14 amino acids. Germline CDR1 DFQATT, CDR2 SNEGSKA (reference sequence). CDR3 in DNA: TGCAGTGCTAGAGTAGGACAGTCGACCTTCGAGCAGTACTTC. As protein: CSARVGQSTFEQYF.

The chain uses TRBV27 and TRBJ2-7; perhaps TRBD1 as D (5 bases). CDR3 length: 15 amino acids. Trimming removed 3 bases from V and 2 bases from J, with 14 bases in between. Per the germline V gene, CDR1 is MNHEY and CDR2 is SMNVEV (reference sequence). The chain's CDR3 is CASSFSVTAPYEQYF. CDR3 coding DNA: TGTGCCAGCAGTTTCTCCGTGACAGCCCCCTACGAGCAGTACTTC.

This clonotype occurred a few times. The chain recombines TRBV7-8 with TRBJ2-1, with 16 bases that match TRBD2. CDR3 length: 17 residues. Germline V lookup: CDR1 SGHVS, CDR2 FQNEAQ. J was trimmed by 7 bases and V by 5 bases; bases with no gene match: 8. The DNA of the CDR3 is TGTGCCAGCAGCGGATCGGGACTAGCGGGAGGGAGAAATGAGCAGTTCTTC. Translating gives CASSGSGLAGGRNEQFF.

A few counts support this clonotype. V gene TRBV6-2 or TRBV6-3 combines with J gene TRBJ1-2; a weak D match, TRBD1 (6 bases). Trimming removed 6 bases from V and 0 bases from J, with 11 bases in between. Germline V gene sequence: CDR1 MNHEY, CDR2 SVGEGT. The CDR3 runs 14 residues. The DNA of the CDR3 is TGTGCCAGCAGCCGCGGACAGCCTAACTATGGCTACACCTTC. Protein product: CASSRGQPNYGYTF.